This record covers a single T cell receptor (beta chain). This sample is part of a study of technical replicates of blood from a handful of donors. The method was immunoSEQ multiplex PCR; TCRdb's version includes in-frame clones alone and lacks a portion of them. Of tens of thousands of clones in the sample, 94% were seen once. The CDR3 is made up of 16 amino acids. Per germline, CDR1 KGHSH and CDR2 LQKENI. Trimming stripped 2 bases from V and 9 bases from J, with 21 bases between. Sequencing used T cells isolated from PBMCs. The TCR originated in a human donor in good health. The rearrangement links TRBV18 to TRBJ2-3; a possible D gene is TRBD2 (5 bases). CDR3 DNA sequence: TGTGCCAGCTCACCAAGGGAGACCGGTGTTCAGAGGACGCAGTATTTT. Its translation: CASSPRETGVQRTQYF.